This T cell receptor beta chain comes out of a study of blood T cell repertoires in COVID-19. Study context: Researchers got acute and convalescent COVID-19 samples from the United States, Italy and Spain. Nucleic acid was either cDNA or gDNA, and it came from T cells, B-cell-depleted T cells, or PBMCs.

Unmatched junction bases numbered 9, after V lost 7 bases and J lost 3 bases. In germline, CDR1 is MDHEN, CDR2 SYDVKM. The CDR3 totals 15 residues. Method: immunoSEQ multiplex PCR; TCRdb's copy keeps in-frame clones and lacks some. The table includes 70,000 to 95,000 clones, 88% detected once. The sequencing sample was made of peripheral blood. The receptor comes from a man aged 50-60 years with active COVID-19. This rearrangement joins TRBV28 to TRBJ1-5; 7 nucleotides agree with TRBD1. CDR3 protein: CASTHRGRNNQPQHF. The CDR3 DNA follows: TGTGCCAGCACGCACAGGGGACGAAACAATCAGCCCCAGCATTTT.